The 2 T cell receptor beta chains below were found in one sample sequenced in a study of T-cell memory formation after mild COVID-19. TCRdb analysed the 5' RACE reads with MiXCR anew, one entry per CDR3 protein. The table includes 150,000 to 200,000 distinct CDR3 sequences, 20% to 25% detected once. The sequenced material came from PBMCs or a T cell subset sorted from them (not recorded which). The source of these receptors is an adult woman who had mild COVID-19 (a few samples of this study predate the infection). Cell type and time point are not known.

This clonotype was detected a few times. The rearrangement uses TRBV5-6 and TRBJ1-2; D is undetermined. The CDR3 sequence is 12 residues long. V was trimmed by 1 base and J by 6 bases, leaving 7 bases between them. Germline V gene data show CDR1 as SGHDT and CDR2 as YYEEEE. The CDR3 reads CASSLRPDGYTF. In DNA form, the CDR3 reads TGTGCCAGCAGCTTGAGGCCGGATGGCTACACCTTC.

V and J are TRBV24-1 and TRBJ2-3; 7 bases are shared with TRBD2. Germline trimming cut 4 bases from V and 6 bases from J; bases unmatched to any gene: 9. Per germline, CDR1 KGHDR and CDR2 SFDVKD. The CDR3 runs to 15 residues. The CDR3 nucleotides read TGTGCCACCAGTGAGGCGGCTTCGGGAGGCGATACGCAGTATTTT. As protein: CATSEAASGGDTQYF.